The sequence of this T cell receptor beta chain was determined in a study of control samples from healthy donors and cancer patients. On this clone itself: One end of the junction does not line up with germline, which may come from a read error.

Some clones are missing from TCRdb's copy, which holds only in-frame ones; the method was immunoSEQ multiplex PCR. The sample lists about 93,000 clones, roughly 90% occurring once. Germline loops: CDR1 LGHDT, CDR2 YNNKEL (reference sequence). The CDR3 contains 14 residues. The chain is built from TRBV3-1 (or the pseudogene TRBV3-2) and TRBJ2-7; 11 bases align to TRBD2. Material for sequencing was blood. This clonotype was obtained from a woman in her 70s in good health. CDR3 coding DNA: TGTGCCAGCAGCCACGAAGGCCTAGCGGGAGGCCTGTGCTTC. Its protein is CASSHEGLAGGLCF.